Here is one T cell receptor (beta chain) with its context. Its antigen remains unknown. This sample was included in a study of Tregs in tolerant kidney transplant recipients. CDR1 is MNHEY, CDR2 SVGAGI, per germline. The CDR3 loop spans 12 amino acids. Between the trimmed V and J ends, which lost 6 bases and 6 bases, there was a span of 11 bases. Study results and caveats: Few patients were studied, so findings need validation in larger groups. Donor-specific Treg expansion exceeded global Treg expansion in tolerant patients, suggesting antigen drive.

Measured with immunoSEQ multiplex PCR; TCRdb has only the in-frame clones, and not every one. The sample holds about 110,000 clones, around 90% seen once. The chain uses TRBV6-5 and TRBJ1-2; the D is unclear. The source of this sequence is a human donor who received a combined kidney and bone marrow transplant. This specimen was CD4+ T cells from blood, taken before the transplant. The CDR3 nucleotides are TGTGCCAGCAGCCTCCCCCCGGATGGCTACACCTTC. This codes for CASSLPPDGYTF.